This T cell receptor (beta chain) was retrieved from a study of blood T cells in healthy people across ages. Then a second PCR, running roughly 7 to 11 cycles, was carried out with a sample-barcoded 5' primer and a J-beta primer mix. Per sample, CDR3-containing paired-end reads numbered at least 3 million. Each CDR3 protein gets one entry after TCRdb re-called the 5' RACE reads with MiXCR. This table holds roughly 1.6 million distinct CDR3 sequences, 34% found once. To note about this clonotype: The antigen is unknown.

This CDR3 region has 16 residues. The germline CDR1 and CDR2 sequences are LNHNV and YYDKDF (reference sequence). V lost 0 bases to trimming and J lost 4 bases, with 15 bases between them. Study-level points and caveats: From one million sequenced T cells, diversity estimates were lower bounds. Roughly linear age-related decline in beta diversity appeared, significant by age about 40.

This receptor was taken from a woman in her twenties or thirties in good health. The chain employs TRBV15 and TRBJ1-1, with D possibly being TRBD1 (5 bases). The sequencing input was blood. CDR3 region: CATSRDRAPGGTEAFF. The CDR3 DNA is TGTGCCACCAGCAGAGATAGGGCCCCGGGGGGCACTGAAGCTTTCTTT.